What follows are 27 T cell receptor beta chains derived from one specimen sequenced in a study of Ad26.COV2.S vaccination and SARS-CoV-2 variants (dated by TCRdb to the early 2020s). Receptor amplification or capture employed the immunoSEQ multiplex PCR assay. TCRdb provides this immuneACCESS table in a form limited to in-frame rearrangements. Some clones are lacking; in checked studies, under half of them reflect an unresolved V gene, and why the rest are absent is not known. The sample data list some 340,000 clones, and around 83% of these were observed just once. The top ten clonotypes cover 1.9% of the sample. In the paper's terms, the treatment or condition label means: roughly 18 received Ad26.COV2.S at low or high dose, single or two shots; roughly five received placebo; per-sample allocation not given. For vaccine and placebo recipients, the sequenced repertoires came from samples collected on day 63 after the first injection.

The sequenced sample was peripheral blood, obtained in a trial of Ad26.COV2.S vaccine versus placebo. The source of these receptors is a person aged 18-65 years who received the Ad26.COV2.S COVID-19 vaccine or a placebo.

The CDR3 loop is CASSLQGANYGYTF. DNA of the CDR3: TGTGCCAGCAGTCTACAGGGAGCTAACTATGGCTACACCTTC. The chain couples TRBV27 to TRBJ1-2, with a weak D call TRBD1 (6 bases). Looked up from germline, CDR1 is MNHEY and CDR2 is SMNVEV (reference sequence). Trimming removed 5 bases from V and 0 bases from J, with 10 bases in between. The CDR3 sequence is 14 residues long.

This clone appeared once. This chain joins TRBV5-5 and TRBJ2-5, with D possibly TRBD2 on 6 matching bases. CDR1 is SGHKS, CDR2 YYEKEE, per germline (reference sequence). Trimming shortened V by 4 bases and J by 5 bases, and 15 bases separated the two germline ends. This CDR3 comprises 14 residues. The chain's CDR3 is CASSPVGRRETQYF. The CDR3 region has the DNA TGTGCCAGCAGCCCGGTCGGGAGAAGGGAGACCCAGTACTTC.

This clone has more than one count but fewer than ten. Other DNA sequences in this specimen translate into the identical CDR3. The V gene is TRBV5-1, the J gene TRBJ2-5; no clear D gene. Trimming shortened V by 4 bases and J by 1 base, and 2 bases separated the two germline ends. CDR1 and CDR2 from the germline V gene are SGHRS and YFSETQ. CDR3 length: 11 amino acids. Here the CDR3 reads CASSLQETQYF. The CDR3 DNA reads TGCGCCAGCAGCCTCCAAGAGACCCAGTACTTC.

This chain uses TRBV12-3 or TRBV12-4 with TRBJ1-4, with D hard to call. This CDR3 is 13 amino acids long. V was shortened by 7 bases and J by 4 bases, with 10 bases between the two germline ends. The CDR3 reads CASMGGLNEKLFF. CDR3 nucleotide sequence: TGTGCCAGCATGGGAGGTCTTAATGAAAAACTGTTTTTT.

The gene calls are TRBV18 and TRBJ2-3; the D gene is possibly TRBD2 (5 bases). This CDR3 is built from 13 residues. The V end lost 2 bases, the J end lost 5 bases, and 8 bases lay between the germline ends. Germline assignment: CDR1 KGHSH and CDR2 LQKENI. CDR3 nucleotides: TGTGCCAGCTCACCATCCGAGGGAGATACGCAGTATTTT. Amino acid sequence: CASSPSEGDTQYF.

The chain joins TRBV14 to TRBJ2-3, with D perhaps matching TRBD2 (6 bases). Germline V CDR1 and CDR2: SGHDN, FVKESK. Trimming removed 6 bases from V and 2 bases from J, with 15 bases in between. This CDR3 is built from 15 residues. CDR3 region: CASSIGRLTTDTQYF. In DNA, the CDR3 is TGTGCCAGCAGTATTGGGAGGCTTACCACAGATACGCAGTATTTT.

Of note for this clone: One junction end does not reproduce the germline sequence, and a read error may be involved. The chain links TRBV7-9 to TRBJ2-2; TRBD2 might be the D (6 bases). Germline CDR1 SEHNR, CDR2 FQNEAQ (reference sequence). CDR3 length: 15 amino acids. The CDR3 region is CASSLALGGTGELFF. The DNA of the CDR3 is TGTGCCAGCAGCCTAGCGTTGGGGGGAACCGGGGAGCTGTTTTTT.

This chain joins TRBV6-6 and TRBJ1-2; TRBD1 might be the D (6 bases). CDR1 is MNHNY and CDR2 is SVGAGI in the germline V gene (reference sequence). The CDR3 loop spans 16 amino acids. With 2 bases removed from V and 2 bases from J, the gap between germline ends came to 15 bases. The CDR3 nucleotides read TGTGCCAGCAGTTACGACGGGGGGCGCGGGAACTATGGCTACACCTTC. Encoded protein: CASSYDGGRGNYGYTF.

The V gene is TRBV18, the J gene TRBJ2-7, with 11 bases aligning to TRBD1. The V gene end was trimmed by 3 bases and the J gene end by 3 bases; junction bases not matched to a gene: 10. Germline CDR1 reads KGHSH; CDR2 reads LQKENI. There are 17 residues in the CDR3. The CDR3 bases are TGTGCCAGCTCACCTACTACCCCCGGGACAGGGGGCTACGAGCAGTACTTC. Translating it yields CASSPTTPGTGGYEQYF.

This chain connects TRBV28 to TRBJ2-2, with D tentatively TRBD1 (5 bases). The CDR3 spans 14 residues. With 11 bases removed from V and 4 bases from J, the gap between germline ends came to 17 bases. CDR1 and CDR2 (germline): MDHEN, SYDVKM. CDR3 sequence: CAARGRAGTGELFF. CDR3 DNA: TGTGCCGCCCGTGGCAGGGCTGGCACCGGGGAGCTGTTTTTT.

The V gene is TRBV19, the J gene TRBJ1-2; D gene uncertain. Germline V CDR1 and CDR2: LNHDA, SQIVND (reference sequence). The germline V and J ends were trimmed by 4 bases and 4 bases, with 10 bases remaining between them. This CDR3 has 13 residues. CDR3 amino acids: CASSSSNSYGYTF. The CDR3 DNA follows: TGTGCCAGTAGTAGCTCTAACAGCTATGGCTACACCTTC.

This chain connects TRBV20-1 to TRBJ2-7; D unclear. V was shortened by 3 bases and J by 2 bases, with 5 bases between the two germline ends. Germline V gene lookup returns CDR1 DFQATT and CDR2 SNEGSKA (reference sequence). This CDR3 is built from 11 residues. CDR3 nucleotide sequence: TGCAGTGCTAGTAGGACCTACGAGCAGTACTTC. It translates to CSASRTYEQYF.

V is TRBV4-1 and J is TRBJ1-1; D not resolved. The CDR3 runs to 18 residues. The V end was cut by 2 bases, the J end by 6 bases, with 25 bases between. The germline CDR1 and CDR2 sequences are MGHRA and YSYEKL. CDR3: CASSQNWFDTSPHPEAFF. The CDR3 DNA reads TGCGCCAGCAGCCAAAATTGGTTCGACACTTCCCCGCACCCTGAAGCTTTCTTT.

The rearrangement links TRBV7-2 to TRBJ2-1; D remains unclear. Trimming pared 4 bases from V and 4 bases from J, leaving 11 bases between. The CDR3 loop spans 14 amino acids. Germline CDR1 and CDR2: SGHTA and FQGNSA. The CDR3 nucleotides read TGTGCCAGCAGCTCGACCGGTACTTACAATGAGCAGTTCTTC. It yields the protein CASSSTGTYNEQFF. Filled out from reference TRBV7-2 and TRBJ2-1, the complete variable domain reads GAGVSQSPSNKVTEKGKDVELRCDPISGHTALYWYRQSLGQGLEFLIYFQGNSAPDKSGLPSDRFSAERTGGSVSTLTIQRTQQEDSAVYLCASSSTGTYNEQFFGPGTRLTVL.

This chain joins TRBV20-1 and TRBJ1-1, with D hard to call. The CDR3 spans 11 residues. Germline V gene data show CDR1 as DFQATT and CDR2 as SNEGSKA (reference sequence). V was trimmed by 3 bases and J by 3 bases, leaving 5 bases between them. Here the CDR3 reads CSASGDTEAFF. DNA of the CDR3: TGCAGTGCTAGTGGTGACACTGAAGCTTTCTTT.

The V and J genes are TRBV2 and TRBJ1-4; 8 nucleotides align to TRBD1. Germline lookup yields CDR1 SNHLY and CDR2 FYNNEI. CDR3 length: 13 residues. CDR3 nucleotide sequence: TGTGCAACCACAGGGGGTACTAATGAAAAACTGTTTTTT. It specifies CATTGGTNEKLFF.

This sequence joins TRBV14 and TRBJ1-1; D is perhaps TRBD1 (6 bases). CDR1 is SGHDN, CDR2 FVKESK, per germline. The CDR3 totals 13 residues. V lost 6 bases, J lost 4 bases, and 12 bases lay in between. The CDR3: CASSPRGRTEAFF. Written as DNA, the CDR3 is TGTGCCAGCAGTCCCCGGGGGCGCACTGAAGCTTTCTTT.

The chain couples TRBV19 to TRBJ2-3; TRBD2 matches at 14 bases. The CDR3 runs 15 residues. Losses at the gene ends were 8 bases for V and 3 bases for J; bases not matched to a gene: 4. Germline V gene sequence: CDR1 LNHDA, CDR2 SQIVND (reference sequence). CDR3 residues: CASRLAGGPTDTQYF. CDR3 bases: TGTGCCAGTCGACTAGCGGGGGGGCCGACAGATACGCAGTATTTT.

This chain joins TRBV24-1 and TRBJ2-2; D unclear. This CDR3 contains 14 residues. Germline CDR1 KGHDR, CDR2 SFDVKD. Trimming removed 2 bases from V and 7 bases from J, with 10 bases in between. CDR3 DNA sequence: TGTGCCACCAGTGATTCCATAAGTGGCGGGGAGCTGTTTTTT. Its translation: CATSDSISGGELFF.

This chain connects TRBV9 to TRBJ2-2; D call uncertain. Trimming cost V 0 bases and J 0 bases, with 6 bases left between them. Germline V gives CDR1 SGDLS, CDR2 YYNGEE. The CDR3 totals 15 residues. This CDR3 is CASSVAAPNTGELFF. The CDR3 region has the DNA TGTGCCAGCAGCGTAGCAGCCCCGAACACCGGGGAGCTGTTTTTT.

V is TRBV6-5 and J is TRBJ1-5; tentatively, D is TRBD1 (5 bases). Germline CDR1 reads MNHEY; CDR2 reads SVGAGI. Trimming took 2 bases from V and 5 from J, leaving 13 bases between them. The CDR3 loop spans 15 amino acids. The CDR3: CASSYGAGRDQPQHF. The DNA of the CDR3 is TGTGCCAGCAGTTACGGGGCAGGGAGGGATCAGCCCCAGCATTTT.

The chain couples TRBV19 to TRBJ1-5; 12 nucleotides line up with TRBD1. CDR1 and CDR2 from the germline V gene are LNHDA and SQIVND (reference sequence). V was clipped by 4 bases and J by 6 bases; unmatched bases: 7. This CDR3 is 16 amino acids long. The CDR3 nucleotides read TGTGCCAGTAGTACCCCCGGGACAGGGGGCCGTCAGCCCCAGCATTTT. It yields the protein CASSTPGTGGRQPQHF.

This chain uses TRBV5-5 with TRBJ2-3; D is uncertain. The ends were cut back, 4 bases at V and 2 bases at J, with 14 bases in the middle. This CDR3 has 15 residues. Germline V CDR1 and CDR2: SGHKS, YYEKEE (reference sequence). CDR3 residues: CASSPPQLNTDTQYF. The CDR3 region has the DNA TGTGCCAGCAGCCCCCCGCAGCTAAACACAGATACGCAGTATTTT.

CDR3 DNA sequence: TGTGCCAGCAGCCCCATAAGCGATGGCTACACCTTC. It specifies CASSPISDGYTF. The chain couples TRBV7-9 to TRBJ1-2; the D is unclear. This CDR3 spans 12 amino acids. Trimming stripped 5 bases from V and 6 bases from J, with 10 bases between. Germline values: CDR1 SEHNR, CDR2 FQNEAQ (reference sequence). Full variable domain (outside the CDR3, taken from reference TRBV7-9 and TRBJ1-2): DTGVSQNPRHKITKRGQNVTFRCDPISEHNRLYWYRQTLGQGPEFLTYFQNEAQLEKSRLLSDRFSAERPKGSFSTLEIQRTEQGDSAMYLCASSPISDGYTFGSGTRLTVV.

The chain joins TRBV18 to TRBJ1-1; D not certain. Germline V lookup: CDR1 KGHSH, CDR2 LQKENI. The germline V and J ends were trimmed by 2 bases and 7 bases, with 8 bases remaining between them. There are 12 residues in the CDR3. In DNA, the CDR3 is TGTGCCAGCTCACCATTTACCGATGAAGCTTTCTTT. Amino acids: CASSPFTDEAFF.

The genes are TRBV7-8 and TRBJ1-1; perhaps TRBD1 as D (6 bases). The V gene lost 4 bases and the J gene lost 8 bases, with 14 bases spanning the gap. CDR3 size: 13 residues. Germline loops: CDR1 SGHVS, CDR2 FQNEAQ. CDR3 sequence: CASSYRGGLEAFF. The CDR3 nucleotides are TGTGCCAGCAGCTATAGGGGGGGCCTAGAAGCTTTCTTT.

V usage is TRBV20-1 and J usage is TRBJ2-3; weak D call: TRBD1 (5 bases). Deletions cut 3 bases from V and 0 bases from J, with 13 bases between. The CDR3 extends over 15 amino acids. The germline V gene encodes CDR1 DFQATT and CDR2 SNEGSKA (reference sequence). CDR3 coding DNA: TGCAGTGCTAGTTTCGACAGCCTCAGCACAGATACGCAGTATTTT. Protein product: CSASFDSLSTDTQYF.